The 18 T cell receptor beta chains below come from one sample, sequenced in a study of blood T cell repertoires in COVID-19. Data came from immunoSEQ multiplex PCR; TCRdb stores just in-frame clones and leaves some out. The data contain under 500,000 clones, 85% to 90% of them singletons. The material sequenced was PBMCs or T cells enriched from blood (not recorded which). The source is a man aged 25 to 40 who had recovered from COVID-19.

The rearrangement links TRBV7-9 to TRBJ1-3; TRBD1 agrees at 7 bases. The V segment lost 2 bases and the J segment 0 bases; nucleotides outside the gene matches: 7. The CDR3 has 17 amino acids. CDR1 SEHNR and CDR2 FQNEAQ come from the germline V gene (reference sequence). CDR3 bases: TGTGCCAGCAGCTTACGCACGGGACAGAGCTCTGGAAACACCATATATTTT. It is translated as CASSLRTGQSSGNTIYF.

The rearrangement uses TRBV7-2 and TRBJ2-7, with 7 bases that match TRBD1. With V trimmed by 6 bases and J by 1 base, 9 bases remained unmatched. Germline V gives CDR1 SGHTA, CDR2 FQGNSA. The CDR3 contains 15 residues. CDR3 sequence (DNA): TGTGCCAGCAGGCCACAGGGGTTAGGGTCCTACGAGCAGTACTTC. Translated: CASRPQGLGSYEQYF.

The chain links TRBV28 to TRBJ2-5, with a tentative D call TRBD1 (5 bases). Germline assignment: CDR1 MDHEN and CDR2 SYDVKM. The V gene lost 7 bases and the J gene lost 2 bases, with 14 bases spanning the gap. The CDR3 is 14 residues long. The CDR3 spells CASNQGGPQETQYF. DNA of the CDR3: TGTGCCAGCAATCAGGGCGGACCTCAAGAGACCCAGTACTTC.

Worth noting for this clone: The same CDR3 can be traced to other DNA sequences in this sample. V usage is TRBV3-1 (or the pseudogene TRBV3-2) and J usage is TRBJ2-1; 8 nucleotides match TRBD2. With V trimmed by 3 bases and J by 6 bases, 4 bases remained unmatched. This CDR3 spans 14 amino acids. Germline V CDR1 and CDR2: LGHDT, YNNKEL (reference sequence). Written as DNA, the CDR3 is TGTGCCAGCAGCCAGGCCGGGACTAGCAATGAGCAGTTCTTC. Translating gives CASSQAGTSNEQFF.

J is TRBJ2-2 and V is TRBV7-6; 10 positions agree with TRBD2. J gave up 6 bases and V 1 base, and 5 bases lay outside the gene matches. This CDR3 contains 16 residues. Germline-derived CDR1 and CDR2 are SGHVS and FNYEAQ. CDR3 protein: CASSLVWLAGAGELFF. As DNA, the CDR3 is TGTGCCAGCAGCTTAGTGTGGCTAGCGGGAGCCGGGGAGCTGTTTTTT.

There are a few counts of this clone. The chain has TRBV6-6 and TRBJ1-6, with TRBD1 matching 10 bases. With V trimmed by 5 bases and J by 0 bases, 10 bases remained unmatched. The germline CDR1 and CDR2 sequences are MNHNY and SVGAGI (reference sequence). This CDR3 region has 19 residues. Here the CDR3 reads CASSRQGAKGSSYNSPLHF. The CDR3 region has the DNA TGTGCCAGCAGTCGACAGGGGGCCAAAGGGAGCTCCTATAATTCACCCCTCCACTTT.

J is TRBJ2-7 and V is TRBV28; D is undetermined. The CDR3 sequence is 14 residues long. V gave up 7 bases and J gave up 2 bases, with 15 bases separating them. Germline lookup yields CDR1 MDHEN and CDR2 SYDVKM. CDR3 region: CASNKLESAYEQYF. The CDR3 DNA is TGTGCCAGCAACAAGCTGGAGTCGGCCTACGAGCAGTACTTC.

This CDR3 reads CAWSVGQGKTETQYF. DNA of the CDR3: TGTGCCTGGAGTGTAGGGCAGGGGAAAACAGAGACCCAGTACTTC. The V gene is TRBV30, the J gene TRBJ2-5; D perhaps matches TRBD1 (6 bases). CDR1 and CDR2 (germline): GTSNPN, SVGIG (reference sequence). V lost 0 bases and J 4 bases, leaving 15 bases between the germline ends. This CDR3 is 15 amino acids long.

This chain links TRBV6-5 with TRBJ2-5, with D possibly TRBD2 on 6 matching bases. V lost 3 bases and J 4 bases, leaving 12 bases between the germline ends. The germline gives CDR1 MNHEY, CDR2 SVGAGI. The CDR3 extends over 14 amino acids. CDR3: CASSYGFGGETQYF. The CDR3 coding sequence is TGTGCCAGCAGTTATGGGTTCGGGGGAGAGACCCAGTACTTC.

The chain has TRBV11-2 and TRBJ1-3, with D uncertain. CDR1 SGHAT and CDR2 FQNNGV come from the germline V gene. V was clipped by 5 bases and J by 7 bases, with 9 bases between them. The CDR3 runs to 12 residues. This CDR3 reads CASSPTRNTIYF. CDR3 nucleotides: TGTGCCAGCAGCCCAACTCGGAACACCATATATTTT.

J is TRBJ2-7 and V is TRBV24-1, with 9 bases identical to TRBD1. Germline V CDR1 and CDR2: KGHDR, SFDVKD. The CDR3 length is 14 residues. After removal of 4 bases from V and 3 bases from J, the junction contained 3 bases not matched to a gene. The CDR3 sequence is CATSDKTGGYEQYF. In nucleotides, the CDR3 is TGTGCCACCAGTGACAAGACAGGGGGCTACGAGCAGTACTTC.

CDR3 in DNA: TGTGCCAGCAGCCAAGATCGTAGCGTGTGGGAGACCCAGTACTTC. It codes for CASSQDRSVWETQYF. The genes are TRBV3-1 (or the pseudogene TRBV3-2) and TRBJ2-5, with a weak D call TRBD2 (5 bases). Germline-derived CDR1 and CDR2 are LGHDT and YNNKEL (reference sequence). The CDR3 sequence is 15 residues long. V lost 0 bases, J lost 5 bases, and 13 bases lay in between.

The chain joins TRBV30 to TRBJ2-7, with 9 bases aligning to TRBD2. Losses at the gene ends were 0 bases for V and 7 bases for J; bases not matched to a gene: 16. Germline-derived CDR1 and CDR2 are GTSNPN and SVGIG (reference sequence). CDR3 size: 17 residues. The DNA for the CDR3 is TGTGCCTGGAGTGTTTTTGGTGGCGGGAGGGCGCCACAAGAGCAGTACTTC. Translated: CAWSVFGGGRAPQEQYF. Based on the CDR3 plus reference TRBV30 and TRBJ2-7, the full variable domain is SQTIHQWPATLVQPVGSPLSLECTVEGTSNPNLYWYRQAAGRGLQLLFYSVGIGQISSEVPQNLSASRPQDRQFILSSKKLLLSDSGFYLCAWSVFGGGRAPQEQYFGPGTRLTVT.

The CDR3 protein is CASSRGQYNEQFF. DNA of the CDR3: TGTGCCAGCAGTAGGGGACAGTACAATGAGCAGTTCTTC. The chain employs TRBV6-5 and TRBJ2-1; 7 nucleotides align to TRBD1. The CDR3 length is 13 residues. V shed 5 bases and J 4 bases; nucleotides not matched to a gene: 2. Germline values: CDR1 MNHEY, CDR2 SVGAGI.

The rearrangement links TRBV18 to TRBJ2-7; D not resolved. Trimming took off 1 base at V and 1 base at J, with 5 bases between the two ends. CDR1 and CDR2 (germline): KGHSH, LQKENI. The CDR3 contains 13 residues. CDR3 coding DNA: TGTGCCAGCTCACCACAGGAGTCCTACGAGCAGTACTTC. It yields the protein CASSPQESYEQYF. The full variable domain, completed using reference TRBV18 and TRBJ2-7, is NAGVMQNPRHLVRRRGQEARLRCSPMKGHSHVYWYRQLPEEGLKFMVYLQKENIIDESGMPKERFSAEFPKEGPSILRIQQVVRGDSAAYFCASSPQESYEQYFGPGTRLTVT.

The V and J genes are TRBV3-1 (or the pseudogene TRBV3-2) and TRBJ2-3; 12 bases line up with TRBD2. Germline values: CDR1 LGHDT, CDR2 YNNKEL (reference sequence). With V trimmed by 0 bases and J by 2 bases, 6 bases remained unmatched. The CDR3 covers 18 residues. CDR3: CASSQDQLAGGDTDTQYF. The CDR3 region has the DNA TGTGCCAGCAGCCAAGATCAACTAGCGGGAGGTGACACAGATACGCAGTATTTT.

The chain recombines TRBV27 with TRBJ2-1; 9 bases match TRBD2. The length of the CDR3 is 17 residues. V trimming: 3 bases; J trimming: 8 bases; junction bases outside the gene matches: 14. The germline gives CDR1 MNHEY, CDR2 SMNVEV (reference sequence). The CDR3 loop is CASSFHTGTSIRDEQFF. CDR3 DNA sequence: TGTGCCAGCAGTTTCCACACCGGGACTAGCATTAGGGATGAGCAGTTCTTC.

This sequence joins TRBV12-3 or TRBV12-4 and TRBJ2-2; no clear D. There are 11 residues in the CDR3. The V and J ends lost 4 bases and 6 bases respectively, with 3 bases between them. CDR3 loop: CASSYSGELFF. CDR3 DNA sequence: TGTGCCAGCAGTTACTCCGGGGAGCTGTTTTTT.